This entry concerns a single T cell receptor (beta chain). Produced via immunoSEQ multiplex PCR; TCRdb's table is partial and in-frame only. The table has 100,000 to 110,000 clones, approximately 84% seen once. These data come from a study of control samples from healthy donors and cancer patients. With 5 bases removed from V and 2 bases from J, the gap between germline ends came to 12 bases. The CDR3 consists of 14 residues. The germline CDR1 and CDR2 sequences are MNHEY and SMNVEV (reference sequence). Sequenced input: blood. This TCR came from a woman aged 45-60 years in good health. The genes are TRBV27 and TRBJ1-2; no firm D call. CDR3 DNA sequence: TGTGCCAGCAGTCCGCTCGGACGAAACTATGGCTACACCTTC. It encodes CASSPLGRNYGYTF.